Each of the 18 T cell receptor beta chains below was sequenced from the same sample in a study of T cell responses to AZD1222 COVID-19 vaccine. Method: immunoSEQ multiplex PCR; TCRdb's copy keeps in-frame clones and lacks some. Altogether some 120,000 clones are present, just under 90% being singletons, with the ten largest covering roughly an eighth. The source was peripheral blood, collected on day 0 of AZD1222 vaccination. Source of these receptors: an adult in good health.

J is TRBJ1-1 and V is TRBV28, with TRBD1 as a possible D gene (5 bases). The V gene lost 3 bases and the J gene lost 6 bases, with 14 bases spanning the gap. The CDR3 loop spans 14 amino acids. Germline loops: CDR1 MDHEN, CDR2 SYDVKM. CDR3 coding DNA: TGTGCCAGCAGTTTTTGGCAGGGAAACGCTGAAGCTTTCTTT. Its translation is CASSFWQGNAEAFF.

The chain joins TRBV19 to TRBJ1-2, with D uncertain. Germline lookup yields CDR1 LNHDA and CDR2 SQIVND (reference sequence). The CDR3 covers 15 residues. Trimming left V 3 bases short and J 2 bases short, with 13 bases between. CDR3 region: CASSISRTGNYGYTF. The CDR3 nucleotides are TGTGCCAGTAGTATCTCCCGGACGGGCAACTATGGCTACACCTTC.

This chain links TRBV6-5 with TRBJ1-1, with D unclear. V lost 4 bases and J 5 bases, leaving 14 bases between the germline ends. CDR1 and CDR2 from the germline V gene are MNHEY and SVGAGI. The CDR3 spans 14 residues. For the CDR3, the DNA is TGTGCCAGCAGTTTGGCTTCCAGTTCGACTGAAGCTTTCTTT. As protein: CASSLASSSTEAFF.

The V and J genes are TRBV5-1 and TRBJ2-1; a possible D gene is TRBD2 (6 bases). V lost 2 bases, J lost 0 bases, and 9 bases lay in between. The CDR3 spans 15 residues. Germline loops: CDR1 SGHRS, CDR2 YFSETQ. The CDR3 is CASSLAGSSYNEQFF. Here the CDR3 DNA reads TGCGCCAGCAGCTTAGCGGGTAGCTCCTACAATGAGCAGTTCTTC.

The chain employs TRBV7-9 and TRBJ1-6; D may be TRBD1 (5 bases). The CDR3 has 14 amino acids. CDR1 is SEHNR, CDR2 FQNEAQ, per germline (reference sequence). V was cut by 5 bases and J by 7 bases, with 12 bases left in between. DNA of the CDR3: TGTGCCAGCAGCCCCGGGACCCTAAATTCACCCCTCCACTTT. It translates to CASSPGTLNSPLHF.

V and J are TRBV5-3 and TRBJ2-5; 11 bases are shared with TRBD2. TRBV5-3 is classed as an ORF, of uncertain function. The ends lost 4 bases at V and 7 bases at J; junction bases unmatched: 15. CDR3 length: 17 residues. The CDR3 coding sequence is TGTGCCAGAAGCCCCCCCCCACTAGCGGGAGAGTGTCGGACCCAGTACTTC. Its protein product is CARSPPPLAGECRTQYF.

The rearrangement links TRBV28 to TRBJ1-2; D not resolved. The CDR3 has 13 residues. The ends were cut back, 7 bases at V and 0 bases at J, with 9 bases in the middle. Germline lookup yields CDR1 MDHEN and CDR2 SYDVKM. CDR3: CASNTGTNYGYTF. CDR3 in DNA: TGTGCCAGCAACACCGGGACTAACTATGGCTACACCTTC.

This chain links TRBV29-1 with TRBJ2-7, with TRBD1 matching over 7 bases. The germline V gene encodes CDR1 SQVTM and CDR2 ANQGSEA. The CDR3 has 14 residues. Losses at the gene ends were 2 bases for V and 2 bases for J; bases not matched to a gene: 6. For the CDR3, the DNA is TGCAGCGTTGAAAGGGGGCCTGAACCCTACGAGCAGTACTTC. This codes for CSVERGPEPYEQYF.

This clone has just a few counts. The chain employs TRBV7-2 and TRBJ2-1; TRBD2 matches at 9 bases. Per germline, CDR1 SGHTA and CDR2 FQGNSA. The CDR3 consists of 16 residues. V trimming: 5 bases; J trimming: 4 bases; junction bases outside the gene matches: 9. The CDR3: CASSPLTSGIYNEQFF. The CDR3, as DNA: TGTGCCAGCAGCCCGCTGACTAGCGGAATTTACAATGAGCAGTTCTTC. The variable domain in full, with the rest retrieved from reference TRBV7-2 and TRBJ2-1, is GAGVSQSPSNKVTEKGKDVELRCDPISGHTALYWYRQSLGQGLEFLIYFQGNSAPDKSGLPSDRFSAERTGGSVSTLTIQRTQQEDSAVYLCASSPLTSGIYNEQFFGPGTRLTVL.

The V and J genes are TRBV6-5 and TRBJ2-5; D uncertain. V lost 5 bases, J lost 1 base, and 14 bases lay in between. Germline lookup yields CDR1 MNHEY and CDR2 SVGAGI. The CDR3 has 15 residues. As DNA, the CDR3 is TGTGCCAGCAGTCCAACCCTTGCAGGCCAAGAGACCCAGTACTTC. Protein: CASSPTLAGQETQYF.

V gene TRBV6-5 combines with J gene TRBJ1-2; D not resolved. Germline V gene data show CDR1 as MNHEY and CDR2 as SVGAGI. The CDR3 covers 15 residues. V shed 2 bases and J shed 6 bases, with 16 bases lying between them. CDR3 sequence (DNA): TGTGCCAGCAGTTACCTGCCGGTAGGGCGGGATGGCTACACCTTC. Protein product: CASSYLPVGRDGYTF.

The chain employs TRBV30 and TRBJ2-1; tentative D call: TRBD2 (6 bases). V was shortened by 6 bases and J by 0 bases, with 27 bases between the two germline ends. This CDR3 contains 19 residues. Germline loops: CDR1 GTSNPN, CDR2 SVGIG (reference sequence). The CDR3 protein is CACPSEFSGAPSSYNEQFF. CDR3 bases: TGTGCCTGCCCTAGTGAATTTAGCGGAGCGCCCAGCTCCTACAATGAGCAGTTCTTC.

The CDR3 sequence: CSVGGLAGDTQYF. The CDR3 DNA sequence: TGCAGCGTTGGGGGATTGGCGGGAGATACGCAGTATTTT. The chain recombines TRBV29-1 with TRBJ2-3; perhaps TRBD2 as D (5 bases). Trimming took 4 bases from V and 5 from J, leaving 13 bases between them. Looked up from germline, CDR1 is SQVTM and CDR2 is ANQGSEA. This CDR3 region has 13 residues.

In nucleotides, the CDR3 is TGTGCCAGCAGTGTTAACGGGGGGGAGACCCAGTACTTC. This sequence encodes CASSVNGGETQYF. The rearrangement uses TRBV6-4 and TRBJ2-5, with TRBD2 matching over 7 bases. Trimming at V came to 4 bases and at J to 5 bases, leaving 4 bases not matched to a gene. Germline V lookup: CDR1 MRHNA, CDR2 SNTAGT. This CDR3 spans 13 amino acids.

For the CDR3, the DNA is TGTGCCAGCAGAAGGGACAATAGGAATGAAAAACTGTTTTTT. It encodes CASRRDNRNEKLFF. The chain couples TRBV2 to TRBJ1-4, with a tentative D call TRBD1 (6 bases). The CDR3 contains 14 residues. Germline V CDR1 and CDR2: SNHLY, FYNNEI. V was trimmed by 6 bases and J by 5 bases, leaving 13 bases between them.

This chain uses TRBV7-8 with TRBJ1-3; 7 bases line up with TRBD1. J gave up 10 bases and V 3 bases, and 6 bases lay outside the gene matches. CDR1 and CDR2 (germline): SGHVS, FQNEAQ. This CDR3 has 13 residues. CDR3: CASSFGGTATIYF. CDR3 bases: TGTGCCAGCAGCTTCGGAGGGACAGCTACCATATATTTT.

CDR3 region: CASKERGYGYTF. The CDR3 bases are TGCGCCAGTAAGGAGCGGGGCTATGGCTACACCTTC. The chain employs TRBV5-1 and TRBJ1-2; no reliable D call. Germline-derived CDR1 and CDR2 are SGHRS and YFSETQ. V lost 8 bases, J lost 4 bases, and 12 bases lay in between. The CDR3 has 12 amino acids.

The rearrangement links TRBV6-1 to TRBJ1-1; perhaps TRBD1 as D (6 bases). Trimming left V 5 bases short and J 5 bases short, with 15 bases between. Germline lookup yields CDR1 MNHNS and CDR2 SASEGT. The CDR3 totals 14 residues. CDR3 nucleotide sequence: TGTGCCAGCAGTCCGCTCGGGGGGCGGACTGAAGCTTTCTTT. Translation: CASSPLGGRTEAFF.